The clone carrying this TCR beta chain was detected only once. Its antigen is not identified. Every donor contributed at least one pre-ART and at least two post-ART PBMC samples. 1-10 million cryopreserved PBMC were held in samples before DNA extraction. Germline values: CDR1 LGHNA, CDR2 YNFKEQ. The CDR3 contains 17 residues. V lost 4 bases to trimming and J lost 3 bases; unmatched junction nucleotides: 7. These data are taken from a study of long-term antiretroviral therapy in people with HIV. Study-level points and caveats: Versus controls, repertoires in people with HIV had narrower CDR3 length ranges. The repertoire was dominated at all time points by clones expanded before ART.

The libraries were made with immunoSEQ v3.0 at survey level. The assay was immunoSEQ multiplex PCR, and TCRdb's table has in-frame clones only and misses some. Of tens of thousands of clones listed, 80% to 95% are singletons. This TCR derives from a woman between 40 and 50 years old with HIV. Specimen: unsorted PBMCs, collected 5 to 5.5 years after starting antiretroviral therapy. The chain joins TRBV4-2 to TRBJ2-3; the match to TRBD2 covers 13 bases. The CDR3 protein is CASSRGTSGDRTDTQYF. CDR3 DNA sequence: TGTGCCAGCAGCCGGGGGACTAGCGGGGATAGGACAGATACGCAGTATTTT.